What follows is one T cell receptor beta chain and its context. Its antigen is undetermined. One junction end disagrees with the germline gene, perhaps due to a read error. Method: immunoSEQ multiplex PCR; TCRdb's copy keeps in-frame clones and lacks some. The sample lists 150,000 to 200,000 clones; roughly 77% were seen once. The data belong to a study of cytomegalovirus exposure and HLA in healthy donors. CDR3 length: 13 amino acids. The germline V gene has CDR1 MGHRA and CDR2 YSYEKL. Points from the study as a whole: The listing of approximately 160 TCR beta chains classed them as cytomegalovirus-associated. The CMV antigen specificity of a few CMV-associated chains was confirmed through in vitro analysis. Most TCR sequences were seen very rarely across donors, but some public TCRs occurred in many. Reports showed the classifier diagnosing cytomegalovirus status with high specificity and sensitivity.

Sequencing was carried out using PBMCs. This TCR was recovered from a woman aged 25 to 45 in good health and CMV-seronegative. The J gene is TRBJ2-7, the V gene TRBV4-1; 8 bases map to TRBD1. The chain's CDR3 is CASSQDITGGLIF. The CDR3 region has the DNA TGCGCCAGCAGCCAAGACATCACAGGGGGATTAATTTTC.